What follows are 8 T cell receptor beta chains derived from one specimen sequenced in a study of CXCR3-negative and CXCR3-positive naive CD8 T cells. UMI labels and 5' RACE were used to prepare the TRB cDNA libraries. Reanalyzing the 5' RACE reads, TCRdb keeps one entry per CDR3 protein, without DNA. The data include about 58,000 distinct CDR3 sequences; the top ten clones carry around 0.45%. What was sequenced was naive CXCR3- CD8+ T cells from blood. The subset: CD45RO-CCR7+CD27+CD95- naive CD8+ T cells lacking CXCR3 (TNR3-). These receptors all stem from a human donor in good health. Some clones in this sample may be carry-over from other donors' samples.

The rearrangement joins TRBV27 to TRBJ2-2. Germline-derived CDR1 and CDR2 are MNHEY and SMNVEV (reference sequence). The CDR3 contains 14 residues. Here the CDR3 reads CASIQTANTGELFF.

This chain uses TRBV5-1 with TRBJ2-1. Germline V gene lookup returns CDR1 SGHRS and CDR2 YFSETQ. This CDR3 has 12 amino acids. This CDR3 reads CASSVGQNEQFF.

The chain links TRBV5-5 to TRBJ2-7. The germline CDR1 and CDR2 sequences are SGHKS and YYEKEE (reference sequence). CDR3 length equals 16 residues. CDR3 amino acids: CASSPYMAGSSYEQYF.

The chain recombines TRBV4-3 with TRBJ2-7; TCRdb names TRBD2, which stays unverified in the absence of DNA. The CDR3 contains 14 residues. Germline V lookup: CDR1 LGHNA, CDR2 YSLEER. CDR3 region: CASSPTSGSLEQYF.

The CDR3 spells CATRPGAGRSKGNQPQHF. J is TRBJ1-5 and V is TRBV15; absent DNA, TCRdb's TRBD1 call cannot be checked. Germline V gene sequence: CDR1 LNHNV, CDR2 YYDKDF (reference sequence). The CDR3 has 18 amino acids.

The chain couples TRBV4-2 to TRBJ2-1; the D gene TCRdb calls, TRBD2, cannot be checked with no DNA. The CDR3 sequence is 17 residues long. Germline V CDR1 and CDR2: LGHNA, YNFKEQ. CDR3 protein: CASSQERGGAPYNEQFF.

The rearrangement uses TRBV27 and TRBJ2-7; checking the TCRdb D call of TRBD2 is not possible without DNA. The CDR3 runs 14 residues. Germline CDR1 MNHEY, CDR2 SMNVEV (reference sequence). The CDR3 region is CASSTSGASYEQYF.

This rearrangement joins TRBV29-1 to TRBJ2-1. Looked up from germline, CDR1 is SQVTM and CDR2 is ANQGSEA. CDR3 length equals 12 residues. CDR3 residues: CSGRMPYNEQFF.